These T cell receptor beta chains were read from a single sample in a study of early T cells in non-severe SARS-CoV-2 infection. One entry per CDR3 protein, called by TCRdb with MiXCR from the 5' RACE reads. Among roughly 88,000 distinct CDR3 sequences, about 14% were seen once, and the ten largest hold about 6%. Sequencing was carried out using whole blood. These receptors were taken from an adult who was a healthcare worker with PCR-confirmed SARS-CoV-2 infection or an uninfected control (not recorded which). CDR3s include the opening cysteine and the closing phenylalanine or tryptophan. The D gene is left open where the match is weak. Where a row states a size, it is once, few, many or the class of an expanded clone; other rows omit it.

V gene,J gene,D gene,clone size,CDR3 DNA,CDR3 protein
TRBV7-9,TRBJ2-7,TRBD1,many,TGTGCCAGCAGCCAATCCGGGACAGGGGAAGAGCAGTACTTC,CASSQSGTGEEQYF
TRBV28,TRBJ2-7,NA,NA,TGTGCCAGCAGCCCCAATGTCAGGCCGGGCCACGAGCAGTACTTC,CASSPNVRPGHEQYF
TRBV28,TRBJ1-6,NA,NA,TGTGCCAGCACCCGAGTCGTCTCCTATAATTCACCCCTCCACTTT,CASTRVVSYNSPLHF
TRBV27,TRBJ2-5,TRBD1,few,TGTGCCAGCAGTACCCGGACAGGGGAGACCCAGTACTTC,CASSTRTGETQYF
TRBV12-3/TRBV12-4,TRBJ1-1,TRBD1,NA,TGTGCCAGCAGCAAGCCAACGGGGACAGGGGGTTTGGTCACTGAAGCTTTCTTT,CASSKPTGTGGLVTEAFF
TRBV12-3/TRBV12-4,TRBJ2-7,TRBD1,NA,TGTGCCAGCAGTTCCCGACAGGGAGACGAGCAGTACTTC,CASSSRQGDEQYF
TRBV24-1,TRBJ2-2,NA,many,TGTGCCACCAGTGAAGCCCCTTCGGCGGGGCCTGGAGGGGAGCTGTTTTTT,CATSEAPSAGPGGELFF
TRBV24-1,TRBJ2-2,TRBD1,NA,TGTGCCACCAGTGATCCGGGACAGGGGTGGACCGGGGAGCTGTTTTTT,CATSDPGQGWTGELFF
TRBV9,TRBJ1-1,TRBD1,NA,TGTGCCAGCAGCGGGGAAGGGGACAGGGACAACACTGAAGCTTTCTTT,CASSGEGDRDNTEAFF
TRBV3-1,TRBJ1-6,NA,few,TGTGCCAGCAGCCAAGATGACAGAAATTCACCCCTCCACTTT,CASSQDDRNSPLHF
TRBV11-2,TRBJ2-5,TRBD2,NA,TGTGCCAGCAGCTTAGATTGGACTAGCGGGGTCTTAGAGACCCAGTACTTC,CASSLDWTSGVLETQYF
TRBV11-2,TRBJ1-4,TRBD1,NA,TGTGCCAGCAGCCCCCGGACAGGACTTAATGAAAAACTGTTTTTT,CASSPRTGLNEKLFF
TRBV6-6,TRBJ2-7,NA,few,TGTGCCAGCAGTTACTCAGGGGGGACGTACTACGAGCAGTACTTC,CASSYSGGTYYEQYF
TRBV29-1,TRBJ1-6,NA,few,TGCAGCGTTAGGACAGACTATAATTCACCCCTCCACTTT,CSVRTDYNSPLHF
TRBV9,TRBJ2-7,NA,many,TGTGCCAGCAGCCCCCGAGGACAGACCTCCTACGAGCAGTACTTC,CASSPRGQTSYEQYF
TRBV3-1,TRBJ1-3,NA,few,TGTGCCAGCAGCCAAAGGGGGACCCGGACTGGAAACACCATATATTTT,CASSQRGTRTGNTIYF
TRBV29-1,TRBJ1-1,NA,few,TGCAGCGCCGCACAGGGTCCTGAAGCTTTCTTT,CSAAQGPEAFF
TRBV29-1,TRBJ1-2,TRBD1,NA,TGCAGCGACCGCCCCTCAGGGGGCCCCTATGGCTACACCTTC,CSDRPSGGPYGYTF
TRBV19,TRBJ1-2,NA,NA,TGTGCCAGTAGTATTGGCCCCGGCAGGCGCTATGGCTACACCTTC,CASSIGPGRRYGYTF
TRBV29-1,TRBJ2-5,TRBD1,NA,TGCAGTGGGACAGAAGAGACCCAGTACTTC,CSGTEETQYF
TRBV7-3,TRBJ1-2,NA,NA,TGTGCCAGCAGCTTTGCAGGGAGGGACTATGGCTACACCTTC,CASSFAGRDYGYTF
TRBV7-8,TRBJ1-5,NA,NA,TGTGCCAGCAGCTTAGACGGGAACAATCAGCCCCAGCATTTT,CASSLDGNNQPQHF
TRBV7-2,TRBJ2-7,NA,few,TGTGCCAGCAGCTTCCCCCGGGACCGAGTTTCCTACGAGCAGTACTTC,CASSFPRDRVSYEQYF
TRBV29-1,TRBJ2-2,NA,many,TGCAGCGTTAAGGAGAACACCGGGGAGCTGTTTTTT,CSVKENTGELFF
TRBV12-3/TRBV12-4,TRBJ2-1,NA,NA,TGTGCCAGCAGTTTAGACCGACGATACAATGAGCAGTTCTTC,CASSLDRRYNEQFF
TRBV24-1,TRBJ1-1,TRBD1,few,TGTGCCACCTCCGGGACAGGGGAGTTAAACACTGAAGCTTTCTTT,CATSGTGELNTEAFF
TRBV6-6,TRBJ2-2,NA,few,TGTGCCAGCAGTTACTCAGGGACCGGGGAGCTGTTTTTT,CASSYSGTGELFF
TRBV10-3,TRBJ1-2,TRBD1,NA,TGTGCCATCAGTAGATCACCCGGGACAGGAGATTATGGCTACACCTTC,CAISRSPGTGDYGYTF
TRBV18,TRBJ1-5,NA,few,TGTGCCAGCTCACCGGCTCGGAATAGCAATCAGCCCCAGCATTTT,CASSPARNSNQPQHF
TRBV10-3,TRBJ2-1,TRBD2,NA,TGTGCCATCAGTGAGTCCCGGACTAGCGGGGGAACCGGGAATGAGCAGTTCTTC,CAISESRTSGGTGNEQFF
TRBV5-6,TRBJ2-2,NA,few,TGTGCCAGCAGAGGGATCGCCGTCACCGGGGAGCTGTTTTTT,CASRGIAVTGELFF
TRBV12-3/TRBV12-4,TRBJ1-6,TRBD1,NA,TGTGCCAGCAGCCCTGGGACAGCTAATTCACCCCTCCACTTT,CASSPGTANSPLHF
TRBV19,TRBJ2-2,NA,NA,TGTGCCAGCCAACGGCCCGACACCGGGGAGCTGTTTTTT,CASQRPDTGELFF
TRBV29-1,TRBJ1-1,NA,NA,TGCAGCGCCCTAAAGACAGTGAGGATGAACACTGAAGCTTTCTTT,CSALKTVRMNTEAFF
TRBV5-1,TRBJ2-7,TRBD1,NA,TGCGCCAGCAGCCTTGACAGGGGGCGCAGGAACGAGCAGTACTTC,CASSLDRGRRNEQYF
TRBV19,TRBJ2-5,NA,many,TGTGCCACAGGGAGAGAGACCCAGTACTTC,CATGRETQYF
TRBV19,TRBJ2-5,NA,NA,TGTGCCAGTAGCCCGGGCCGAGAACAGACCCAGTACTTC,CASSPGREQTQYF
TRBV19,TRBJ1-2,TRBD1,few,TGTGCCAGTAGTACCCCGGGACAGGCGCTCTATGGCTACACCTTC,CASSTPGQALYGYTF
TRBV20-1,TRBJ1-5,TRBD1,many,TGCAGTGCTCCGGACAGGGCTAGCAATCAGCCCCAGCATTTT,CSAPDRASNQPQHF
TRBV4-3,TRBJ1-2,TRBD1,NA,TGCGCCAGCAGCCAAGCAGACAGGGCAGGCTATGGCTACACCTTC,CASSQADRAGYGYTF
TRBV12-3/TRBV12-4,TRBJ1-1,TRBD1,few,TGTGCCACCGAAAGGACAGGGACTGAAGCTTTCTTT,CATERTGTEAFF
TRBV28,TRBJ2-5,NA,NA,TGTGCCAGCAGTTTCGGGGCCCCGCAAGAGACCCAGTACTTC,CASSFGAPQETQYF
TRBV27,TRBJ2-7,NA,few,TGTGCCAGCAGCATTTACGCGAGAGACGAGCAGTACTTC,CASSIYARDEQYF
TRBV29-1,TRBJ1-2,NA,few,TGCAGCGTTGCAACTCAGAACTATGGCTACACCTTC,CSVATQNYGYTF
TRBV29-1,TRBJ1-2,NA,few,TGCAGCGTGGGGGCAGGGTCTGGCTACACCTTC,CSVGAGSGYTF
TRBV4-1,TRBJ2-3,NA,few,TGCGCCAGCAGCCAAGCCGCTCCTGATACGCAGTATTTT,CASSQAAPDTQYF
TRBV5-1,TRBJ2-6,NA,many,TGCGCCAGCACCCTTGGAGGTTTCTATTCCAGGGCAGGGAACCTTTCCGGGGCCAACGTCCTGACTTTC,CASTLGGFYSRAGNLSGANVLTF
TRBV18,TRBJ2-5,TRBD1,many,TGTGCCAGCTCGCGCACAGGGGGCGAGACCCAGTACTTC,CASSRTGGETQYF
TRBV29-1,TRBJ2-1,TRBD1,few,TGCAGCGTAGATACCGGGACAGGGCCAATTCGTCCGTTCTTC,CSVDTGTGPIRPFF
TRBV28,TRBJ1-2,TRBD1,few,TGTGCCAGCAGGATACAGGGGGCGGGTGGCTACACCTTC,CASRIQGAGGYTF
TRBV11-2,TRBJ2-7,NA,few,TGTGCCAGCAGCTTAGGCTCCGGGACACTCTACGAGCAGTACTTC,CASSLGSGTLYEQYF